This is a list of T cell receptor beta chains from one sample in a study of TIL therapy for anti-PD-1-resistant metastatic lung cancer. The assay was immunoSEQ multiplex PCR, and TCRdb's table has in-frame clones only and misses some. This repertoire shows 36,000 or so clones, roughly 70% found once; its top ten account for about 5.7%. Sample: blood, taken at baseline. The receptors come from a person between 30 and 79 years old with non-small cell lung cancer. The CDR3 runs from the conserved cysteine through the conserved F or W. D genes are given only for firm matches. The listing skips clone size in some rows; elsewhere it reads once, few, many or a size class.

cdr3_aa cdr3_nt j_call v_call d_call clone_size
CASSLGVGGLASAQYF TGCGCCAGCAGCTTGGGGGTCGGCGGACTGGCGTCGGCCCAGTACTTC TRBJ2-5 TRBV5-1 - -
CASSLPPGQRDTQYF TGTGCCAGCAGCTTACCGCCAGGGCAACGAGATACGCAGTATTTT TRBJ2-3 TRBV13 - -
CASSSDSYEQYF TGTGCCAGCAGCTCCGACTCCTACGAGCAGTACTTC TRBJ2-7 TRBV11-2 - -
CASRLCPGDNEKLFF TGTGCAAGTCGCTTATGTCCCGGAGACAATGAAAAACTGTTTTTT TRBJ1-4 TRBV12-2 - -
CASSPGTSGAPGLKTQYF TGTGCCAGCAGCCCAGGGACTAGCGGGGCCCCCGGGCTAAAGACCCAGTACTTC TRBJ2-5 TRBV7-2 TRBD2 -
CAISVGTAIETQYF TGTGCCATCAGTGTTGGGACAGCGATAGAGACCCAGTACTTC TRBJ2-5 TRBV10-3 TRBD1 -
CASSFDRGFIQYF TGTGCCAGCAGCTTTGACAGGGGGTTCATTCAGTACTTC TRBJ2-4 TRBV5-6 TRBD1 -
CASSLGQRSYNEQFF TGTGCCAGCAGTTTAGGACAGCGCTCCTACAATGAGCAGTTCTTC TRBJ2-1 TRBV27 - once
CASSPGQGVYNIQYF TGTGCCAGCAGCCCAGGACAGGGGGTTTATAACATTCAGTACTTC TRBJ2-4 TRBV7-9 TRBD1 -
CASSHAFSGRAYEQYF TGTGCCAGCAGTCACGCGTTCAGTGGGAGGGCCTACGAGCAGTACTTC TRBJ2-7 TRBV2 TRBD2 few
CASSLRLAEYNEQFF TGTGCCAGCAGCTTGCGTCTAGCGGAGTACAATGAGCAGTTCTTC TRBJ2-1 TRBV11-2 TRBD2 -
CASSLGDSFYNSPLHF TGTGCCAGCAGCTTAGGAGACAGCTTCTATAATTCACCCCTCCACTTT TRBJ1-6 TRBV7-2 - -
CASSPQVGYTF TGTGCCAGCTCACCACAGGTCGGCTACACCTTC TRBJ1-2 TRBV18 - -
CASSLGQGMYGYTF TGTGCCAGCAGCTTGGGACAGGGAATGTATGGCTACACCTTC TRBJ1-2 TRBV5-4 TRBD1 -
CASSIMGHANNEQFF TGTGCCAGTAGTATCATGGGACACGCTAACAATGAGCAGTTCTTC TRBJ2-1 TRBV19 - -
CASSFNTNTEAFF TGTGCCAGCAGCTTTAACACGAACACTGAAGCTTTCTTT TRBJ1-1 TRBV28 - -
CASSVGTSGSSAYNEQFF TGTGCCAGCAGCGTAGGGACTAGCGGGAGTAGTGCCTACAATGAGCAGTTCTTC TRBJ2-1 TRBV9 TRBD2 -
CASSIRLAGSDTQYF TGTGCCAGCAGCATTAGACTAGCTGGGTCAGATACGCAGTATTTT TRBJ2-3 TRBV5-8 TRBD2 -
CASSPLGSNTEAFF TGTGCCAGCTCACCACTAGGATCCAACACTGAAGCTTTCTTT TRBJ1-1 TRBV18 - once
CASSPWPRVEAFF TGTGCCAGCAGCCCCTGGCCCAGGGTAGAAGCTTTCTTT TRBJ1-1 TRBV5-6 - -
CASSGSLGGRELFF TGTGCCAGCAGTGGGTCACTAGGGGGCCGGGAGCTGTTTTTT TRBJ2-2 TRBV7-2 TRBD1 -
CAWSKKGNQPQHF TGTGCCTGGAGTAAAAAGGGTAATCAGCCCCAGCATTTT TRBJ1-5 TRBV30 - few
CASSLAFNSGGWEQYF TGTGCCAGCAGCTTGGCCTTCAACAGTGGGGGCTGGGAGCAGTACTTC TRBJ2-7 TRBV5-6 - -
CASSSLTGYGYTF TGTGCCAGCAGTTCGCTGACTGGATATGGCTACACCTTC TRBJ1-2 TRBV6-6 - -
CASSQRASGGGTDTQYF TGTGCCAGCAGCCAAAGGGCTAGCGGGGGGGGCACAGATACGCAGTATTTT TRBJ2-3 TRBV4-2 TRBD2 -
CASSADSPTYNEQFF TGTGCCAGCAGCGCGGACAGTCCGACTTACAATGAGCAGTTCTTC TRBJ2-1 TRBV9 - -
CASSLDVNTEAFF TGCGCCAGCAGCTTGGACGTGAACACTGAAGCTTTCTTT TRBJ1-1 TRBV5-1 - -
CASSYGTSGGTDTQYF TGTGCCAGCAGCTATGGGACTAGCGGGGGTACCGATACGCAGTATTTT TRBJ2-3 TRBV7-2 TRBD2 -
CATSREWVTNEKLFF TGTGCCACCAGCAGAGAATGGGTAACTAATGAAAAACTGTTTTTT TRBJ1-4 TRBV15 - -
CASSPLDRDLQPQHF TGTGCCAGCTCACCATTGGACAGGGATTTACAGCCCCAGCATTTT TRBJ1-5 TRBV18 TRBD1 -
CASSVDRTVYEQYF TGTGCCAGCAGCGTCGACAGGACTGTCTACGAGCAGTACTTC TRBJ2-7 TRBV7-6 - -
CASSFEGRVIHTEAFF TGTGCCAGCAGCTTCGAGGGAAGGGTTATCCACACTGAAGCTTTCTTT TRBJ1-1 TRBV7-2 - -
CASSQVGSSGGTDTQYF TGCGCCAGCAGCCAAGTTGGTAGTAGCGGGGGGACAGATACGCAGTATTTT TRBJ2-3 TRBV4-3 TRBD2 once
CAIRQRDLLYGYTF TGTGCCATCAGGCAAAGGGACCTCCTTTATGGCTACACCTTC TRBJ1-2 TRBV10-3 - -
CASSPGGSWGTEAFF TGTGCCAGCAGCCCCGGGGGGTCCTGGGGGACTGAAGCTTTCTTT TRBJ1-1 TRBV7-9 - few
CASSPRPTGGETQYF TGTGCCAGCAGCCCCCGCCCCACAGGGGGGGAGACCCAGTACTTC TRBJ2-5 TRBV7-8 TRBD1 -
CASSLKRGGNEQFF TGCGCCAGCAGCTTAAAGCGGGGGGGCAATGAGCAGTTCTTC TRBJ2-1 TRBV5-1 TRBD2 -
CASSPLRGAPGEQYF TGTGCCAGCAGCCCCCTTCGGGGGGCGCCCGGCGAGCAGTACTTC TRBJ2-7 TRBV4-2 - -
CASSSRVVNQPQHF TGTGCCAGCAGCTCTCGGGTCGTCAATCAGCCCCAGCATTTT TRBJ1-5 TRBV5-6 - -
CASSSPGQKPYEQYF TGTGCCAGCAGCTCTCCGGGACAGAAACCCTACGAGCAGTACTTC TRBJ2-7 TRBV28 TRBD1 -
CASSYSIGAGGNEQFF TGTGCCAGCAGTTACTCGATAGGGGCAGGGGGCAATGAGCAGTTCTTC TRBJ2-1 TRBV6-5 TRBD1 once
CASSLIQSGANVLTF TGTGCCAGCAGCTTAATCCAATCTGGGGCCAACGTCCTGACTTTC TRBJ2-6 TRBV28 - -
CASSTPRTSGGPQETQYF TGTGCCAGTAGTACCCCCCGGACTAGCGGGGGGCCGCAAGAGACCCAGTACTTC TRBJ2-5 TRBV19 TRBD2 -